This T cell receptor beta chain was sequenced for a study of shared clonotypes between healthy human individuals. Study-wide results and caveats: With a few donors compared, roughly 5% of naive CD4 clonotypes were shared. Unshared clonotypes carried lower generation probabilities than those common to all four donors.

Assay used: immunoSEQ multiplex PCR; TCRdb lists only in-frame clones, some missing. Among around 1,100,000 clones, approximately 75% were seen once, and the ten largest hold about 0.89%. As concerns this clone: What it binds is unknown.

CDR3 length: 15 amino acids. The V gene lost 6 bases and the J gene lost 9 bases, with 21 bases spanning the gap. Germline lookup yields CDR1 KGHSH and CDR2 LQKENI. The chain uses TRBV18 and TRBJ2-1; a possible D gene is TRBD1 (6 bases). The specimen sequenced was memory CD4+ T cells from PBMCs. Subset described: CD45RA-negative fraction. This TCR derives from a man between 18 and 29 years old in good health. Some clones in this sample may be carry-over from other donors' samples. CDR3 in amino acids: CASSRGVTGLFEQFF. The CDR3 DNA sequence: TGTGCCAGCTCCCGAGGGGTGACAGGATTATTTGAGCAGTTCTTC.